This T cell receptor beta chain was profiled in a study of OX40 agonist ivuxolimab in advanced cancers. Looking at the study overall: Ivuxolimab was administered intravenously to patients at 0.01 to 10 mg/kg every 2 weeks.

Germline lookup yields CDR1 SGHTA and CDR2 FQGNSA. This CDR3 spans 14 amino acids. V was pared by 0 bases and J by 0 bases, with 5 bases between. Method: immunoSEQ multiplex PCR; TCRdb's copy keeps in-frame clones and lacks some. The data hold 100,000 or so clones, with about nine tenths observed a single time. Sample: CD4+ or CD8+ T cells sorted from blood, taken in a trial of the OX40 agonist ivuxolimab. The chain recombines TRBV7-2 with TRBJ2-5; no firm D call. The TCR sequence derives from an adult with an advanced solid tumor such as melanoma, head and neck, liver or kidney cancer. The CDR3 nucleotides are TGTGCCAGCAGCTTAGCTGGATACCAAGAGACCCAGTACTTC. Residues: CASSLAGYQETQYF. The variable domain in full, completed from reference TRBV7-2 and TRBJ2-5, reads GAGVSQSPSNKVTEKGKDVELRCDPISGHTALYWYRQSLGQGLEFLIYFQGNSAPDKSGLPSDRFSAERTGGSVSTLTIQRTQQEDSAVYLCASSLAGYQETQYFGPGTRLLVL.